This T cell receptor (beta chain) was sequenced during a study of shared clonotypes between healthy human individuals. J was trimmed by 5 bases and V by 0 bases; bases with no gene match: 4. The CDR3 consists of 15 residues. Germline V CDR1 and CDR2: KGHSY, FQNENV. Method: immunoSEQ multiplex PCR; TCRdb's copy keeps in-frame clones and lacks some. The table lists almost 750,000 clones, roughly 72% of them singletons. This clone was seen only a few times. This clonotype was obtained from a woman between 25 and 40 years old in good health. The source material was memory CD4+ T cells sorted from blood. Subset of the sample: CD45RA-negative fraction. The chain has TRBV16 and TRBJ2-5; 9 positions match TRBD2. CDR3 region: CASSQSSGSHETQYF. The CDR3 nucleotides are TGTGCCAGCAGCCAATCTAGCGGGAGTCACGAGACCCAGTACTTC.